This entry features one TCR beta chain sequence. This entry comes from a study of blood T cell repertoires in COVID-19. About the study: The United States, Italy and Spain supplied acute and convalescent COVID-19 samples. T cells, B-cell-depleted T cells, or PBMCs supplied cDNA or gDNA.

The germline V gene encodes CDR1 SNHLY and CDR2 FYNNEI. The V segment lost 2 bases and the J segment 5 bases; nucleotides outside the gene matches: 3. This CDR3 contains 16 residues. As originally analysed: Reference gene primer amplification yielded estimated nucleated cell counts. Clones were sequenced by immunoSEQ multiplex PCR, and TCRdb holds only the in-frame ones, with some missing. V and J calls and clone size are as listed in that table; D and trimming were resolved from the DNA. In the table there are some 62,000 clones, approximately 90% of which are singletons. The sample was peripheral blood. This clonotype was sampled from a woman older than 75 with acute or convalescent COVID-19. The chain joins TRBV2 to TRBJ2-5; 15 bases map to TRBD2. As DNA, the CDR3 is TGTGCCAGCAGTGAATGGACTAGCGGGGGGGCTGAGACCCAGTACTTC. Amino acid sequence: CASSEWTSGGAETQYF.